These 5 T cell receptor beta chains originate from one sample sequenced in a study of EBV T-cell therapy then PD-1 blockade in nasopharyngeal carcinoma. Sequencing used immunoSEQ multiplex PCR; TCRdb keeps in-frame clones, though not all of them. This sample has roughly 20,000 clones, with approximately 84% found just once. The antigens of these receptors remain unknown. Treatment described: AdE1-LMPpoly-expanded autologous EBV-specific T-cell therapy followed by anti-PD-1 nivolumab. Material: CD8+ T cells from blood, obtained at roughly day 35 from a patient whose treatment included autologous EBV-specific T cells and nivolumab. The receptor source for this set is a man in his forties with nasopharyngeal carcinoma.

This chain uses TRBV10-3 with TRBJ1-2; TRBD1 matches 9 bases. The ends lost 6 bases at V and 9 bases at J; junction bases unmatched: 2. The CDR3 totals 11 residues. Germline lookup yields CDR1 ENHRY and CDR2 SYGVKD. The CDR3 region has the DNA TGTGCCATCAGCGGACAGGGGAGCTACACCTTC. Protein sequence: CAISGQGSYTF.

This clone was seen only once. The rearrangement uses TRBV24-1 and TRBJ2-7; the D is unclear. This CDR3 spans 12 amino acids. V lost 2 bases, J lost 3 bases, and 4 bases lay in between. Germline V gene data show CDR1 as KGHDR and CDR2 as SFDVKD. Here the CDR3 reads CATSDSSYEQYF. The CDR3 coding sequence is TGTGCCACCAGTGATTCTAGCTACGAGCAGTACTTC.

V usage is TRBV2 and J usage is TRBJ2-7; maybe TRBD1 (5 bases). The V gene lost 4 bases and the J gene lost 9 bases, with 10 bases spanning the gap. The CDR3 is made up of 11 amino acids. CDR1 is SNHLY, CDR2 FYNNEI, per germline. The chain's CDR3 is CASSGQGGQYF. The DNA of the CDR3 is TGTGCCAGCAGTGGGCAGGGCGGGCAGTACTTC. The variable domain in full, with the rest retrieved from reference TRBV2 and TRBJ2-7, is EPEVTQTPSHQVTQMGQEVILRCVPISNHLYFYWYRQILGQKVEFLVSFYNNEISEKSEIFDDQFSVERPDGSNFTLKIRSTKLEDSAMYFCASSGQGGQYFGPGTRLTVT.

This clone was detected only a few times. The sample has other DNA sequences that encode this CDR3 too. The chain links TRBV9 to TRBJ1-1; no reliable D call. The CDR3 spans 15 residues. V lost 0 bases and J 2 bases, leaving 11 bases between the germline ends. The germline CDR1 and CDR2 sequences are SGDLS and YYNGEE. The CDR3 is CASSVDGLANTEAFF. The CDR3 DNA is TGTGCCAGCAGCGTAGATGGGCTGGCTAACACTGAAGCTTTCTTT.

This CDR3 is CASSPRWDEPGELFF. The CDR3 nucleotides read TGTGCCAGCAGCCCCCGGTGGGACGAACCCGGGGAGCTGTTTTTT. The chain has TRBV9 and TRBJ2-2; D possibly matches TRBD1 or TRBD2 (5 bases each). V was clipped by 4 bases and J by 6 bases, with 16 bases between them. Germline V gene lookup returns CDR1 SGDLS and CDR2 YYNGEE. CDR3 length: 15 residues. Based on the CDR3 plus reference TRBV9 and TRBJ2-2, the full variable domain is DSGVTQTPKHLITATGQRVTLRCSPRSGDLSVYWYQQSLDQGLQFLIQYYNGEERAKGNILERFSAQQFPDLHSELNLSSLELGDSALYFCASSPRWDEPGELFFGEGSRLTVL.